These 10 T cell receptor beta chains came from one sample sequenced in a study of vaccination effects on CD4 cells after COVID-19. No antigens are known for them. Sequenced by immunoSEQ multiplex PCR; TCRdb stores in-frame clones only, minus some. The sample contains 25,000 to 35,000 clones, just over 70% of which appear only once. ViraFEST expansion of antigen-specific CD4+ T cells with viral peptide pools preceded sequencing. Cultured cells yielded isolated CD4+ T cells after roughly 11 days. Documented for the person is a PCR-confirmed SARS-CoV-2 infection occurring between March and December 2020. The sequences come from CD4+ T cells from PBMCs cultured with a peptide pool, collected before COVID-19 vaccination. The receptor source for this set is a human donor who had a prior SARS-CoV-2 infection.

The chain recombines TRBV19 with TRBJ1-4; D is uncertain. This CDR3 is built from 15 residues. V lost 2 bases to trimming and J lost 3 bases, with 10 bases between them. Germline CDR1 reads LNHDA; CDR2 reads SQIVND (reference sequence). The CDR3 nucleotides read TGTGCCAGTAGTATACGGTCGAGGGCTAATGAAAAACTGTTTTTT. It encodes CASSIRSRANEKLFF.

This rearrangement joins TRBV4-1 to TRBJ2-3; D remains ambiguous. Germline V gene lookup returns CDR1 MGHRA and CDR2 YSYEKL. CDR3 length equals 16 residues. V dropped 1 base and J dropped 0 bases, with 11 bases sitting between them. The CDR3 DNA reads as TGCGCCAGCAGCCAAGTGGAAATCGGAAGCACAGATACGCAGTATTTT. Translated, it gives CASSQVEIGSTDTQYF.

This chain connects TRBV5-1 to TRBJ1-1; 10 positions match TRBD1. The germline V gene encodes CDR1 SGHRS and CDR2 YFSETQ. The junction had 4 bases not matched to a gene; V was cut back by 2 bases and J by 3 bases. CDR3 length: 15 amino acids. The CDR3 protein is CASSFYGTGDTEAFF. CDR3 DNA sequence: TGCGCCAGCAGCTTTTACGGGACAGGGGACACTGAAGCTTTCTTT.

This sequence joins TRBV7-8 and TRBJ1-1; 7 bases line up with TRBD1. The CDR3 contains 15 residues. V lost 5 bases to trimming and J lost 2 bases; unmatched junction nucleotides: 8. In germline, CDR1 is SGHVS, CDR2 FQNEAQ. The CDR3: CASSRRTGANTEAFF. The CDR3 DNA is TGTGCCAGCAGCCGGCGGACAGGCGCTAACACTGAAGCTTTCTTT.

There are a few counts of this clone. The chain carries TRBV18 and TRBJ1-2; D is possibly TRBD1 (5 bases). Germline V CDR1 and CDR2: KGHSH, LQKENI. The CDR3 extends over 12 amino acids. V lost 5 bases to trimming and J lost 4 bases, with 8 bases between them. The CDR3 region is CASSDRAYGYTF. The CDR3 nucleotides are TGTGCCAGCTCAGACAGAGCCTATGGCTACACCTTC.

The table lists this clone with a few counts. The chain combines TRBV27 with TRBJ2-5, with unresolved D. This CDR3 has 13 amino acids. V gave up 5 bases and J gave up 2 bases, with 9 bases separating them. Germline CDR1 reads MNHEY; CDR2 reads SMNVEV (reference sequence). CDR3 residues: CASSPLMQETQYF. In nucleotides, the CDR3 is TGTGCCAGCAGTCCGCTCATGCAAGAGACCCAGTACTTC.

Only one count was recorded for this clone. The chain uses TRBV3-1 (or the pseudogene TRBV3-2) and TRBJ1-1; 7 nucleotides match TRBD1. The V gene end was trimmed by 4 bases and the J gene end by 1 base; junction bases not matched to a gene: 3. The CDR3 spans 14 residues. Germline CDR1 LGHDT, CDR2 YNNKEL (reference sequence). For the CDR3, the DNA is TGTGCCAGCAGCCGGTGGACAGGGAACACTGAAGCTTTCTTT. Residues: CASSRWTGNTEAFF.

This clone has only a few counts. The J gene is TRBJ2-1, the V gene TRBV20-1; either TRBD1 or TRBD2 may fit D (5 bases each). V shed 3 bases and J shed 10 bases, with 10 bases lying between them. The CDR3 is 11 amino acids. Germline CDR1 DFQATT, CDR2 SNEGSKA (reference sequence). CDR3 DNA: TGCAGTGCTAGTCGGGGCAAGGAGCAGTTCTTC. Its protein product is CSASRGKEQFF.

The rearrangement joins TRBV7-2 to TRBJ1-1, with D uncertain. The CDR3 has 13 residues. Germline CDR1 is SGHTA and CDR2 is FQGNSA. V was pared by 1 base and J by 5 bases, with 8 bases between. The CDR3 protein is CASSLGGWTEAFF. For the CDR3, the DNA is TGTGCCAGCAGCTTAGGAGGGTGGACTGAAGCTTTCTTT.

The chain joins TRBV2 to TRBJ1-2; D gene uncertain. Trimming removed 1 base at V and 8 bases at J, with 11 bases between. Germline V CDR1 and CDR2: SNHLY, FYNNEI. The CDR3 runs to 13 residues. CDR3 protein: CASSEEQNVGYTF. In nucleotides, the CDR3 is TGTGCCAGCAGTGAAGAACAGAATGTGGGCTACACCTTC.